The T cell receptor beta chain under discussion was sequenced for a study of CD8+ T cells in alopecia areata. Study observations and caveats: Scalp repertoires also include resident alphabeta T cells from normal skin.

Following RNA extraction, reverse transcription yielded cDNA that acted as the sequencing template. Assay: immunoSEQ multiplex PCR; the TCRdb copy retains only in-frame clones and omits some. The sample holds approximately 150,000 clones, 45% to 60% seen once. T lymphocytes (CD4+ and CD8+) were sorted from PBMCs. The CDR3 runs 17 residues. Germline assignment: CDR1 SGHRS and CDR2 YFSETQ. Unmatched junction bases numbered 7, after V lost 3 bases and J lost 2 bases. Notes on this clone: Its target is unknown.

The sample consisted of CD4+ T cells sorted from blood. V usage is TRBV5-1 and J usage is TRBJ2-2; 10 positions agree with TRBD2. This TCR was recovered from a human donor in good health. The DNA for the CDR3 is TGCGCCAGCAGCTCCGGACTAGCGGTTATCAACACCGGGGAGCTGTTTTTT. Amino acid sequence: CASSSGLAVINTGELFF.